Following are 8 T cell receptor beta chains from one sample sequenced in a study of blood T cell repertoires in COVID-19. The table came from immunoSEQ multiplex PCR; TCRdb's copy has only in-frame clones and leaves some out. The sample yields tens of thousands of clones, about 90% seen once. Sequences were obtained from peripheral blood. These receptors all come from a man in his 60s with active COVID-19.

Turning to this clone: It is unclear where the CDR3 begins or ends on the DNA, so no DNA is shown, and the CDR3 is as TCRdb lists it. The V gene is TRBV6-6, the J gene TRBJ1-4. The CDR3 is 15 amino acids in total, end residues counted. Germline assignment: CDR1 MNHNY and CDR2 SVGAGI (reference sequence). CDR3: CASSSSGGGDEKLFF.

The chain links TRBV6-5 to TRBJ2-7, with D possibly TRBD2 on 6 matching bases. V shed 7 bases and J shed 7 bases, with 23 bases lying between them. The CDR3 is 15 residues long. CDR1 and CDR2 (germline): MNHEY, SVGAGI. CDR3 nucleotide sequence: TGTGCCAGCACCTACCCCGTCGGGGGTGTCGGTGAGCAGTACTTC. Its protein is CASTYPVGGVGEQYF.

This chain joins TRBV5-1 and TRBJ1-2; 7 bases match TRBD1. Germline CDR1 reads SGHRS; CDR2 reads YFSETQ. Trimming at V came to 3 bases and at J to 6 bases, leaving 8 bases not matched to a gene. The CDR3 is 14 residues long. The CDR3 loop is CASSSAGTVNGYTF. CDR3 DNA sequence: TGCGCCAGCAGCTCTGCCGGGACAGTTAATGGCTACACCTTC.

CDR3 sequence (DNA): TGTGCCAGCAGTGAATTCTTTCGGGAGGGCCGAAAGACCCAGTACTTC. Amino acid sequence: CASSEFFREGRKTQYF. This sequence joins TRBV2 and TRBJ2-5; 8 bases agree with TRBD2. Germline lookup yields CDR1 SNHLY and CDR2 FYNNEI. V gave up 2 bases and J gave up 6 bases; unmatched junction bases: 11. The CDR3 has 16 residues.

The chain links TRBV3-1 (or the pseudogene TRBV3-2) to TRBJ1-2; 8 nucleotides line up with TRBD1. CDR3 size: 14 residues. After removal of 2 bases from V and 4 bases from J, the junction contained 3 bases not matched to a gene. Germline values: CDR1 LGHDT, CDR2 YNNKEL (reference sequence). CDR3 protein: CASSQPTGGYGYTF. The CDR3 region has the DNA TGTGCCAGCAGCCAACCTACAGGGGGCTATGGCTACACCTTC.

This clone came up a few times. The rearrangement links TRBV2 to TRBJ2-7; TRBD1 aligns across 8 bases. This CDR3 is built from 13 residues. Germline CDR1 reads SNHLY; CDR2 reads FYNNEI. Unmatched junction bases numbered 5, after V lost 3 bases and J lost 7 bases. The DNA for the CDR3 is TGTGCCAGCAGTGAGGGGACAGGTGTGGAGCAGTACTTC. It specifies CASSEGTGVEQYF.

The chain employs TRBV14 and TRBJ1-4; D perhaps matches TRBD1 (5 bases). Germline-derived CDR1 and CDR2 are SGHDN and FVKESK. With 2 bases removed from V and 3 bases from J, the gap between germline ends came to 13 bases. The CDR3 extends over 16 amino acids. The CDR3 DNA reads TGTGCCAGCAGCCAAATTCAAGGGGCCCCTAATGAAAAACTGTTTTTT. Residues: CASSQIQGAPNEKLFF.

This rearrangement joins TRBV27 to TRBJ2-7; 8 bases match TRBD2. The germline gives CDR1 MNHEY, CDR2 SMNVEV (reference sequence). The CDR3 spans 18 residues. Trimming cost V 5 bases and J 3 bases; bases outside gene matches: 18. In nucleotides, the CDR3 is TGTGCCAGCAGTACCTATAGCGGGATAATGCCCCGCCGCTACGAGCAGTACTTC. It encodes CASSTYSGIMPRRYEQYF.